This T cell receptor (beta chain) was found in a study of regulatory T cells in long-lasting Graves disease. Broader study findings: Persistent Graves' disease cases displayed lower TCR diversity than newly diagnosed ones.

A word on this clonotype: The antigen remains undetermined.

Time point meaning: newly diagnosed GD, antithyroid drugs for less than 3 months. PBMC RNA served as the TCR library source. Arm-PCR of CDR3 regions and iRepertoire HTBI primers were used to build TCR beta libraries. TCRdb redid the calling of the multiplex PCR reads with MiXCR, one entry per CDR3 protein. The profile covers approximately 560,000 distinct CDR3 sequences, with around 15% appearing a single time and around 13% taken by the ten largest. Per germline, CDR1 SGDLS and CDR2 YYNGEE. This CDR3 has 13 residues. Trimming cost V 3 bases and J 3 bases, with 10 bases left between them. These data were likewise used in another study, on T cells in Graves' hyperthyroidism and ophthalmopathy. That study adds: Stability of Graves' hyperthyroidism was defined as absent ophthalmopathy progression within 18 months. HTBI primers were used for first-round RT-PCR of the TCR CDR3.

The sequence was obtained from a man in his late teens or twenties with Graves disease. The V and J genes are TRBV9 and TRBJ2-7, with D unclear. The sample here was peripheral blood mononuclear cells (PBMCs), taken at new diagnosis, from a patient treated with antithyroid drugs. The CDR3 sequence is CASSARPDYEQYF. CDR3 nucleotide sequence: TGTGCCAGCAGCGCCCGACCGGACTACGAGCAGTACTTC.